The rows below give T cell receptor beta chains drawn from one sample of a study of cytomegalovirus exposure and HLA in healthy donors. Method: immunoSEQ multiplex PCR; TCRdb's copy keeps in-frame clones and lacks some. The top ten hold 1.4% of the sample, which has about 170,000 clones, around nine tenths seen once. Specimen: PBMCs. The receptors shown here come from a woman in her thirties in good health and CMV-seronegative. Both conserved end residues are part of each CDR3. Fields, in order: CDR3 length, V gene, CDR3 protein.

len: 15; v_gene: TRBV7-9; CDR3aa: CASSPDPRGVNGYTF
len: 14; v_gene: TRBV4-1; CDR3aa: CASSQERQFYEQYF
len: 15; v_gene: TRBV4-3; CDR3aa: CASSQGRGGGETQYF
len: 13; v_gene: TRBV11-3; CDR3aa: CASSLDEENIQYF
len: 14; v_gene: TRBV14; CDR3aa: CASSHQGVHNEQFF
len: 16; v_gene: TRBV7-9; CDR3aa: CASSSAQASGANVLTF
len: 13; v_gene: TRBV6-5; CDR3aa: CASSFSGKHEQYF
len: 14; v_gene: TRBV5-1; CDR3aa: CASSTGSPNEKLFF
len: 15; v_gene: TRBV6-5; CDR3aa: CASSTDRGQSSPLHF
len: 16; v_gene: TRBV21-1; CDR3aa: CASSKAWSGGAHEQFF
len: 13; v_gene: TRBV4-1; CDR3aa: CASSQVRGDTQYF
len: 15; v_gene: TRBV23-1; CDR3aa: CASTNSGGVDTEAFF
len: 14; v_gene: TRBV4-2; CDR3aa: CASSPSGDTGELFF
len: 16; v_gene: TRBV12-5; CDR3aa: CASGWERQGYTGELFF
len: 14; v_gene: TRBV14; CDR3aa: CASSQGQAFYGYTF
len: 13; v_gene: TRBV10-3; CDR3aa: CAIRGQGEYGYTF
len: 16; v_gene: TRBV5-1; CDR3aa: CASSPRQDLGNSPLHF
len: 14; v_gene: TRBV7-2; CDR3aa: CASSFATGGTEAFF
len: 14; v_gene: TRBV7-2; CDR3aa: CASSFGAGGYEQYF
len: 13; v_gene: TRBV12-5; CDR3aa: CASASNPNQPQHF
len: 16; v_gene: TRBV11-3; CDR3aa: CASSFRHTGGGDEQFF
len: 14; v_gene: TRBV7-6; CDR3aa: CASSFRETTDTQYF
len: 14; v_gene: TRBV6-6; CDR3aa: CASSYAGQGYGYTF
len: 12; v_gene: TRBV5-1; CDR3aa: CASSSTGNEQFF
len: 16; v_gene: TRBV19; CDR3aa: CASSTSGTLRGGTQYF
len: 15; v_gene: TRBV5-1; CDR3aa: CASSSTSGGPGELFF
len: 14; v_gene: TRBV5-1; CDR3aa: CASSSNRGPYEQYF
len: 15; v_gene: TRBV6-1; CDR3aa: CASSRTGDGFYGYTF
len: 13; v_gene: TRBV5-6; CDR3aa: CASSLVLHNEQFF
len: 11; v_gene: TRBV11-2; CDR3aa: CASSLGVRAFF
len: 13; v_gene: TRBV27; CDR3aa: CASRYTGNTEAFF
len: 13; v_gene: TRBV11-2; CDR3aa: CASSPTGGYGYTF
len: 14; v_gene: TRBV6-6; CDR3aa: CASQAGEELWEQFF
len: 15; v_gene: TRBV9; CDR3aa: CASSVGSSSGNTIYF
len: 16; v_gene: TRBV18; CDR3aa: CASSPETGGPYNEQFF
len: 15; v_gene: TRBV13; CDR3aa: CASSINEGRGEKLFF
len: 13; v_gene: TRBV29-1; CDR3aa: CSAKQGSNTEAFF
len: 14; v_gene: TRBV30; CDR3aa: CAWRMGFGGTEAFF
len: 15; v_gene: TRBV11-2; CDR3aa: CASSLGAMLGYEQYF
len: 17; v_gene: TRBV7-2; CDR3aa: CASSSPSLGGAEETQYF
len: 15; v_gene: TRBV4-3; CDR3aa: CASSQDGQGTDTQYF
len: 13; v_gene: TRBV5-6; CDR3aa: CASSVAGGETQYF
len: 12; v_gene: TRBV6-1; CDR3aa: CASSAPFYGYTF
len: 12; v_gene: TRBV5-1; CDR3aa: CASSLSNEKLFF
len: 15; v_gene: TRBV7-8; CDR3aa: CASSPAGQSGSPLHF
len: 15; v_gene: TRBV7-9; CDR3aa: CASSLAWGGGDEQYF
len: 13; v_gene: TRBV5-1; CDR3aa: CASMLDSSYEQYF
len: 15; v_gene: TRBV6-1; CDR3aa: CASSEEGRGTYGYTF
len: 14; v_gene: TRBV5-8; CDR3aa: CASSSATANSPLHF
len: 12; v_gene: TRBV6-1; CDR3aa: CASEGDAEKLFF
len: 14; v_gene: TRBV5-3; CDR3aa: CARGGVGFSYEQYF
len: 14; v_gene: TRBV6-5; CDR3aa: CATSRGTENTEAFF